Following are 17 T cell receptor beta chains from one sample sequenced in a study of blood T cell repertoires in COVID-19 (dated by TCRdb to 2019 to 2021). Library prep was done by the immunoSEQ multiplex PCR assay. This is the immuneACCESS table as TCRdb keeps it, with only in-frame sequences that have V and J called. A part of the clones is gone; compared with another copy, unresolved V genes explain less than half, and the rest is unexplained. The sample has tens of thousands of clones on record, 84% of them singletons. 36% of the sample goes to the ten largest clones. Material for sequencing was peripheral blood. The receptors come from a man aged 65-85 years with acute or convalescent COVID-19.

The CDR3 DNA reads TGTGCCAGCAGCGTAGGTCCAGATAACTATGGCTACACCTTC. Protein sequence: CASSVGPDNYGYTF. The V gene is TRBV9, the J gene TRBJ1-2; D is uncertain. V was clipped by 0 bases and J by 1 base, with 7 bases between them. CDR1 and CDR2 from the germline V gene are SGDLS and YYNGEE. The CDR3 is 14 amino acids.

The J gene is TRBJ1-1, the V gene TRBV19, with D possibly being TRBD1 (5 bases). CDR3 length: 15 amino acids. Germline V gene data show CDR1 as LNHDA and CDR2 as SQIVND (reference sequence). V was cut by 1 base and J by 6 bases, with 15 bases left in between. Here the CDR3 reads CASSIVGAGRAEAFF. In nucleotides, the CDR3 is TGTGCCAGTAGTATAGTAGGGGCAGGACGGGCTGAAGCTTTCTTT.

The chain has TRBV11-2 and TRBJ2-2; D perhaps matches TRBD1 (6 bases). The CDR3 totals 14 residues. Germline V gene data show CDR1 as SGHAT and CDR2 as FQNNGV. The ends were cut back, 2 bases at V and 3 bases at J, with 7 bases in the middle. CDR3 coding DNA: TGTGCCAGCAGCTTAAACAGGGACACCGGGGAGCTGTTTTTT. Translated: CASSLNRDTGELFF.

The CDR3 bases are TGTGCCAGCTCCCTGGACAGTAACTATGGCTACACCTTC. Translating it yields CASSLDSNYGYTF. The chain is built from TRBV2 and TRBJ1-2; maybe TRBD1 (6 bases). V lost 8 bases and J 1 base, leaving 11 bases between the germline ends. The germline gives CDR1 SNHLY, CDR2 FYNNEI. This CDR3 contains 13 residues.

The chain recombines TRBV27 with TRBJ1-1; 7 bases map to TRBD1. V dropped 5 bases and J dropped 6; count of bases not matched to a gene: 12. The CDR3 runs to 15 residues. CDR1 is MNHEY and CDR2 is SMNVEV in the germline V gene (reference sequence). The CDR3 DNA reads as TGTGCCAGCAGTACGGGACAGCGGTACAATGCTGAAGCTTTCTTT. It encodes CASSTGQRYNAEAFF.

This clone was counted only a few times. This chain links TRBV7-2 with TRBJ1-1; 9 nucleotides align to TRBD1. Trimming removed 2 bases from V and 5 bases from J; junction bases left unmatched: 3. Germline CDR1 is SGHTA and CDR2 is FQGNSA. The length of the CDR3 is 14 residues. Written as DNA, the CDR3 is TGTGCCAGCAGCTTAACAGGGGGCAAGACTGAAGCTTTCTTT. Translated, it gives CASSLTGGKTEAFF.

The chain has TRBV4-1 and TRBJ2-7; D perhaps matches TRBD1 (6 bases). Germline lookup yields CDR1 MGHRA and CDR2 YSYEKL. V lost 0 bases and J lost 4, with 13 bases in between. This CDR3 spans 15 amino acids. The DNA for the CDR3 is TGCGCCAGCAGCCAAGAGCCGGACAGCAGGTACGAGCAGTACTTC. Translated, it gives CASSQEPDSRYEQYF.

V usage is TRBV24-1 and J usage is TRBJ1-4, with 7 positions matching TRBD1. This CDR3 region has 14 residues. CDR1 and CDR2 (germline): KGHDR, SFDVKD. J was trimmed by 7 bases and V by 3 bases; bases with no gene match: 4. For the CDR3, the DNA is TGTGCCACCAGTGATCGTGGACAGGCTGAAAAACTGTTTTTT. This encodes CATSDRGQAEKLFF.

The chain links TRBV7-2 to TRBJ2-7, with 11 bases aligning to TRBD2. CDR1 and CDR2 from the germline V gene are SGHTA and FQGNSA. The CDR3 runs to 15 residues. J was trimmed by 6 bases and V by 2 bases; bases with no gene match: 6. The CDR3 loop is CASSLTGTSGLEQYF. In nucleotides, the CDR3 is TGTGCCAGCAGCTTAACAGGGACTAGCGGACTCGAGCAGTACTTC.

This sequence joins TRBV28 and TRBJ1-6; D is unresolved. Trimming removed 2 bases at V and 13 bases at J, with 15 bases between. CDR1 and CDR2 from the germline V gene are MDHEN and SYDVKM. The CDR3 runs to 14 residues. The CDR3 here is CASSLTGESNPLHF. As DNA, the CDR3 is TGTGCCAGCAGTTTAACGGGAGAATCTAACCCCCTCCACTTT.

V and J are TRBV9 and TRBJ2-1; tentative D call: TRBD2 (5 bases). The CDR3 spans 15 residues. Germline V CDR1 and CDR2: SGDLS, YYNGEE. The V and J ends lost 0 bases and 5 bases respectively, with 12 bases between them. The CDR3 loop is CASSVGLYADNEQFF. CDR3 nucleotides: TGTGCCAGCAGCGTAGGACTATACGCTGACAATGAGCAGTTCTTC.

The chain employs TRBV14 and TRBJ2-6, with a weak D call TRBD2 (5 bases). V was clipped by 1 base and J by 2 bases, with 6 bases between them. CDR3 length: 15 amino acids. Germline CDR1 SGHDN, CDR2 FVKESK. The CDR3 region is CASSQGAAGANVLTF. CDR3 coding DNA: TGTGCCAGCAGCCAAGGAGCGGCTGGGGCCAACGTCCTGACTTTC.

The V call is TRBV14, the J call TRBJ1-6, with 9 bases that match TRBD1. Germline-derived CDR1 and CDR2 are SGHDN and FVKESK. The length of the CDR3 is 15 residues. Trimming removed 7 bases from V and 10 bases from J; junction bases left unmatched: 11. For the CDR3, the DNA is TGTGCCAGCACCGCAGACAGGGGGTCAGGATCACCCCTCCACTTT. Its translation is CASTADRGSGSPLHF. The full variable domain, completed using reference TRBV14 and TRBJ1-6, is EAGVTQFPSHSVIEKGQTVTLRCDPISGHDNLYWYRRVMGKEIKFLLHFVKESKQDESGMPNNRFLAERTGGTYSTLKVQPAELEDSGVYFCASTADRGSGSPLHFGNGTRLTVT.

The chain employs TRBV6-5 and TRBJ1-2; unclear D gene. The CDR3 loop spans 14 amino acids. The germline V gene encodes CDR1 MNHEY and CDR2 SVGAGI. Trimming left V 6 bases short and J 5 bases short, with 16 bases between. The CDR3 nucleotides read TGTGCCAGCAGCCAGAGACGGAGCTCATATGGCTACACCTTC. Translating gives CASSQRRSSYGYTF.

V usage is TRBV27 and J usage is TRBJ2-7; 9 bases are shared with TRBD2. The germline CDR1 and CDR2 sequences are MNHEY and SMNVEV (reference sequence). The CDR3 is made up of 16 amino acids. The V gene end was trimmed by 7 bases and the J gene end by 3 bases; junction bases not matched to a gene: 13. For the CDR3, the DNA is TGTGCCAGCACTCCTTGGAGGGCGGGGGGGATCTACGAGCAGTACTTC. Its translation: CASTPWRAGGIYEQYF.

The CDR3 nucleotides are TGTGCCACCGCCAAAGGAGGGCTCAATCAGCCCCAGCATTTT. Protein sequence: CATAKGGLNQPQHF. The J gene is TRBJ1-5, the V gene TRBV24-1; D is uncertain. V lost 9 bases and J lost 3, with 14 bases in between. Germline assignment: CDR1 KGHDR and CDR2 SFDVKD. The CDR3 spans 14 residues.

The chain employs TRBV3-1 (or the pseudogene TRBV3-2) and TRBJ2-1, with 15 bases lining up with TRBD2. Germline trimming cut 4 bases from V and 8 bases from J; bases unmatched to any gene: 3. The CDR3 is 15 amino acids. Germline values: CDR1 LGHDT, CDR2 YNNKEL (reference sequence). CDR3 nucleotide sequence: TGTGCCAGCAGCCCCGGACTAGCGGGAGGGGATGAGCAGTTCTTC. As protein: CASSPGLAGGDEQFF.